This is a list of T cell receptor beta chains from one sample in a study of OX40 agonist ivuxolimab in advanced cancers. Data came from immunoSEQ multiplex PCR; TCRdb stores just in-frame clones and leaves some out. The repertoire includes roughly 70,000 clones, 80% to 90% of them detected once, and more than 2.5% sits in the top ten. The material sequenced was CD4+ or CD8+ T cells sorted from blood, taken in a trial of the OX40 agonist ivuxolimab. These receptor sequences come from an adult with an advanced solid tumor such as melanoma, head and neck, liver or kidney cancer. CDR3s include the opening cysteine and the closing phenylalanine or tryptophan. D genes are given only for firm matches. Clone size is stated in some rows and not others, as once, few, many or a class when expanded.

-	TRBV2	-	TRBJ2-5	TGTGCCAACAGGGAAGTTATCGGAGAGACCCAGTACTTC	CANREVIGETQYF
-	TRBV30	few	TRBJ1-5	TGTGCCTGGGCCCGCGGTAGCAATCAGCCCCAGCATTTT	CAWARGSNQPQHF
-	TRBV5-1	-	TRBJ1-4	TGCGCCAGCAGCTTCGGGCTTGGAGAAAAACTGTTTTTT	CASSFGLGEKLFF
TRBD1	TRBV6-1	-	TRBJ1-3	TGTGCCAGCAGTGCCTCAGACAGGGCAGGAAACACCATATATTTT	CASSASDRAGNTIYF
-	TRBV11-2	-	TRBJ1-3	TGTGCCAGCAGCTACAAACGATCTGGAAACACCATATATTTT	CASSYKRSGNTIYF
-	TRBV7-9	-	TRBJ1-6	TGTGCCAGCAGCCGGGACACAGAGAATTCACCCCTCCACTTT	CASSRDTENSPLHF
TRBD1	TRBV30	few	TRBJ1-1	TGTGCCTGGAGTGTACAGGGGGAAGGTCGCGCTTTCTTT	CAWSVQGEGRAFF
-	TRBV5-1	once	TRBJ2-5	TGCGCCAGCAGCTTGGTTCTAGAGGGTGAGACCCAGTACTTC	CASSLVLEGETQYF
-	TRBV7-9	-	TRBJ2-1	TGTGCAGCGTCTGGGGGGAGTTCCTACAATGAGCAGTTCTTC	CAASGGSSYNEQFF
-	TRBV27	-	TRBJ2-7	TGTGCCAGCAGGGGGTCCTCCGAGCAGTACTTC	CASRGSSEQYF
-	TRBV29-1	few	TRBJ1-1	TGCAGCGTCCGGACCAACGCTGAAGCTTTCTTT	CSVRTNAEAFF
TRBD1	TRBV6-6	-	TRBJ2-7	TGTGCCAGCAGTGACCTTGGACAGGGGGTCTACGAGCAGTACTTC	CASSDLGQGVYEQYF
TRBD1	TRBV28	-	TRBJ2-7	TGTGCCAGCAGCAAGGGACAGATAGCCTACGAGCAGTACTTC	CASSKGQIAYEQYF
TRBD1	TRBV19	once	TRBJ1-5	TGTGCCAGTAGTTTTTCAGGGGGCGATCCGACAAAGGGCAATCAGCCCCAGCATTTT	CASSFSGGDPTKGNQPQHF
-	TRBV6-1	-	TRBJ1-5	TGTGCCAGCAGACCCTCCAATCAGCCCCAGCATTTT	CASRPSNQPQHF
-	TRBV6-1	-	TRBJ2-5	TGTGCCAGCAGTGTCTCGGGACGGTACCAAGAGACCCAGTACTTC	CASSVSGRYQETQYF